This TCR beta chain was captured by sequencing in a study of blood T cell repertoires in COVID-19. About the study: Acute-phase and convalescent COVID-19 samples originated in the United States, Italy and Spain. Sources were T cells, B-cell-depleted T cells, or PBMCs; the material itself was cDNA or gDNA.

In the study's own analysis: Reference gene primer amplification gave estimated nucleated cell counts. This table comes from immunoSEQ multiplex PCR, and its TCRdb copy is limited to in-frame clones, with some not included. The V and J calls and clone size are taken from that table; D and trimming were inferred from the DNA. Of tens of thousands of clones in the sample, 90% were seen once. This CDR3 is 12 amino acids long. V dropped 3 bases and J dropped 4 bases, with 5 bases sitting between them. CDR1 is SGHDT and CDR2 is YYEEEE in the germline V gene. The sample consisted of peripheral blood. This chain links TRBV5-6 with TRBJ1-5; possibly TRBD1 for D (5 bases). The sequence derives from a human donor in a cohort sampled during active COVID-19. CDR3 protein: CASSSGNQPQHF. CDR3 in DNA: TGTGCCAGCAGCTCAGGGAATCAGCCCCAGCATTTT. Full variable domain (missing parts from reference TRBV5-6 and TRBJ1-5): DAGVTQSPTHLIKTRGQQVTLRCSPKSGHDTVSWYQQALGQGPQFIFQYYEEEERQRGNFPDRFSGHQFPNYSSELNVNALLLGDSALYLCASSSGNQPQHFGDGTRLSIL.